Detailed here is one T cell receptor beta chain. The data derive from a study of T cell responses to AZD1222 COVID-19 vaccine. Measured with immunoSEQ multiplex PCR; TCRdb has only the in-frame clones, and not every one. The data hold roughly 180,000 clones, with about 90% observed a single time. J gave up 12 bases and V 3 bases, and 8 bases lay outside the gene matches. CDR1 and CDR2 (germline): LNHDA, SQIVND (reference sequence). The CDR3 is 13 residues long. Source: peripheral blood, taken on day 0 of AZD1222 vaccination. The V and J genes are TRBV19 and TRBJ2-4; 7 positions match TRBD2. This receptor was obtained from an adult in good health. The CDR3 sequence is CASSIGGREGQYF. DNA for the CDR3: TGTGCCAGTAGTATCGGGGGAAGGGAGGGTCAGTACTTC.